The source of this TCR beta chain is a study of blood T cell repertoires in COVID-19. The CDR3 totals 17 residues. The junction had 9 bases not matched to a gene; V was cut back by 2 bases and J by 3 bases. The germline V gene has CDR1 MNHNS and CDR2 SASEGT. Sequenced by immunoSEQ multiplex PCR; TCRdb stores in-frame clones only, minus some. The sample includes 70,000 to 100,000 clones, 87% of them seen just once. This TCR came from a woman between 55 and 75 years old with COVID-19, enrolled during active disease. The sequencing sample was made of peripheral blood. The J gene is TRBJ2-7, the V gene TRBV6-1; 11 bases are shared with TRBD2. The CDR3 DNA reads TGTGCCAGCAGTGAAAACCCCCCGGGACTAGCGGTCTACGAGCAGTACTTC. Amino acids: CASSENPPGLAVYEQYF.